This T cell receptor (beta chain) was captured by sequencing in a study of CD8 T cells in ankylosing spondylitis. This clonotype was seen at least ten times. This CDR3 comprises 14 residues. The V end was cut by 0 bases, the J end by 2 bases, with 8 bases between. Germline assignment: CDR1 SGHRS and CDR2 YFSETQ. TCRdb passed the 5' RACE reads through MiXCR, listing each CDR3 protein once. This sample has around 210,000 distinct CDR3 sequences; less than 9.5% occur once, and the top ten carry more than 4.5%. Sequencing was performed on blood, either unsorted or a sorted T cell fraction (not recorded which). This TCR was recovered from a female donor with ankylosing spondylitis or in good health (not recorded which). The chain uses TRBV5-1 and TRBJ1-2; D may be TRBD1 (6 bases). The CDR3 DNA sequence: TGCGCCAGCAGCTTGGACAGGGTGAACTATGGCTACACCTTC. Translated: CASSLDRVNYGYTF.